What follows are 8 T cell receptor beta chains derived from one specimen sequenced in a study of blood T cell repertoires in COVID-19. Libraries were prepared by immunoSEQ multiplex PCR; TCRdb keeps only in-frame clonotypes and omits some of them. The data show 50,000 to 70,000 clones, with approximately 80% seen just once and 5.6% held by the top ten. Material: peripheral blood. All receptors come from a woman between 55 and 75 years old with acute or convalescent COVID-19.

J is TRBJ2-3 and V is TRBV6-6, with TRBD1 as a possible D gene (6 bases). The CDR3 extends over 16 amino acids. Trimming took 6 bases from V and 2 from J, leaving 18 bases between them. The germline V gene encodes CDR1 MNHNY and CDR2 SVGAGI (reference sequence). CDR3 bases: TGTGCCAGCAGCACGGACAGCTACTATTCCACAGATACGCAGTATTTT. It codes for CASSTDSYYSTDTQYF.

This chain links TRBV4-1 with TRBJ1-2; 8 bases agree with TRBD1. Trimming removed 3 bases from V and 5 bases from J; junction bases left unmatched: 11. Germline values: CDR1 MGHRA, CDR2 YSYEKL. The CDR3 length is 16 residues. The DNA for the CDR3 is TGCGCCAGCAGCCATTCTCCCGGACAGGGAAATTATGGCTACACCTTC. Its protein product is CASSHSPGQGNYGYTF.

The chain is built from TRBV5-1 and TRBJ2-3, with 7 positions matching TRBD1. Germline CDR1 SGHRS, CDR2 YFSETQ. CDR3 length: 15 residues. After removal of 3 bases from V and 5 bases from J, the junction contained 9 bases not matched to a gene. CDR3 coding DNA: TGCGCCAGCAGCTGGAAGTCCAGGGGGTTAGATACGCAGTATTTT. Encoded protein: CASSWKSRGLDTQYF. The whole variable domain, remainder taken from reference TRBV5-1 and TRBJ2-3, is KAGVTQTPRYLIKTRGQQVTLSCSPISGHRSVSWYQQTPGQGLQFLFEYFSETQRNKGNFPGRFSGRQFSNSRSEMNVSTLELGDSALYLCASSWKSRGLDTQYFGPGTRLTVL.

This chain links TRBV12-3 or TRBV12-4 with TRBJ1-1; TRBD1 is a possible D gene (5 bases). Trimming took 10 bases from V and 5 from J, leaving 17 bases between them. The CDR3 totals 13 residues. Here the CDR3 DNA reads TGTGCCACCAACTGGGGGGATAAGACTGAAGCTTTCTTT. It is translated as CATNWGDKTEAFF.

The chain recombines TRBV5-1 with TRBJ2-2; the match to TRBD2 covers 7 bases. The CDR3 is made up of 15 amino acids. CDR1 and CDR2 (germline): SGHRS, YFSETQ. Trimming took 0 bases from V and 5 from J; bases not matched to a gene: 4. The CDR3 DNA reads as TGCGCCAGCAGCTTGGGGACTAGTAGTACCGGGGAGCTGTTTTTT. It translates to CASSLGTSSTGELFF. The whole variable domain, filled in from reference TRBV5-1 and TRBJ2-2, reads KAGVTQTPRYLIKTRGQQVTLSCSPISGHRSVSWYQQTPGQGLQFLFEYFSETQRNKGNFPGRFSGRQFSNSRSEMNVSTLELGDSALYLCASSLGTSSTGELFFGEGSRLTVL.

DNA of the CDR3: TGTGCCAGTAGTATTCGGACAGGGACGGGCGAAAAACTGTTTTTT. Encoded protein: CASSIRTGTGEKLFF. This chain connects TRBV19 to TRBJ1-4; 8 bases agree with TRBD1. Germline loops: CDR1 LNHDA, CDR2 SQIVND (reference sequence). V shed 3 bases, J shed 8 bases, and the junction held 8 bases outside the gene matches. This CDR3 is 15 amino acids long.

The J gene is TRBJ1-2, the V gene TRBV19, with 7 bases identical to TRBD1. The germline CDR1 and CDR2 sequences are LNHDA and SQIVND (reference sequence). This CDR3 has 15 residues. The V and J ends lost 0 bases and 5 bases, in that order; junction bases with no gene match: 6. In DNA form, the CDR3 reads TGTGCCAGTAGTATAGAGGACAGGACCCCTTATGGCTACACCTTC. Amino acid sequence: CASSIEDRTPYGYTF.

The genes are TRBV14 and TRBJ1-1; TRBD1 aligns across 7 bases. The CDR3 extends over 15 amino acids. The ends lost 4 bases at V and 1 base at J; junction bases unmatched: 6. The V gene's germline CDR1 is SGHDN and CDR2 FVKESK. CDR3 DNA sequence: TGTGCCAGCAGCCCGCAGGGGGTCCCGAACACTGAAGCTTTCTTT. The encoded protein is CASSPQGVPNTEAFF.